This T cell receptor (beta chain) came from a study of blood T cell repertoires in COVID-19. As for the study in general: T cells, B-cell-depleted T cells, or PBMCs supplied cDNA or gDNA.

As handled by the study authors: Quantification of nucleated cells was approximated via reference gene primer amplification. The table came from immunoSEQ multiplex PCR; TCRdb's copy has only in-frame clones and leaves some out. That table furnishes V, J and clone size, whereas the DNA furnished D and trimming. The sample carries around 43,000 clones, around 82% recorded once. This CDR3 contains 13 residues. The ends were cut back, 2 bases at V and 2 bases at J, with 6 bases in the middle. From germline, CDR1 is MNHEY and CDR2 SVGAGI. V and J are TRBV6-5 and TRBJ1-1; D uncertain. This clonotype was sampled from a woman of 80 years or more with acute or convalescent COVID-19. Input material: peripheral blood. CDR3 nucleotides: TGTGCCAGCAGTTACACGAGTAACACTGAAGCTTTCTTT. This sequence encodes CASSYTSNTEAFF.